A single sample is the source of the 20 T cell receptor beta chains below, sequenced in a study of T cell responses to AZD1222 COVID-19 vaccine. Method: immunoSEQ multiplex PCR; TCRdb's copy keeps in-frame clones and lacks some. The data contain 90,000 or so clones, about 87% of them singletons. The specimen comprised peripheral blood, sampled on day 0 of AZD1222 vaccination. These receptors all come from an adult in good health.

The genes are TRBV15 and TRBJ1-2; 11 nucleotides match TRBD1. Unmatched junction bases numbered 8, after V lost 3 bases and J lost 8 bases. The CDR3 runs 15 residues. Germline V lookup: CDR1 LNHNV, CDR2 YYDKDF (reference sequence). The CDR3 DNA is TGTGCCACCAGCAGCTGGACAGGGGGCTCTCAAGGCTACACCTTC. Translated: CATSSWTGGSQGYTF.

The chain uses TRBV3-1 (or the pseudogene TRBV3-2) and TRBJ2-7; D is uncertain. V was shortened by 0 bases and J by 2 bases, with 11 bases between the two germline ends. Germline CDR1 reads LGHDT; CDR2 reads YNNKEL (reference sequence). The length of the CDR3 is 15 residues. The CDR3 protein is CASSQDRADTYEQYF. The CDR3 DNA follows: TGTGCCAGCAGCCAAGATCGCGCTGACACCTACGAGCAGTACTTC.

The chain is built from TRBV5-4 and TRBJ1-1; TRBD1 aligns across 8 bases. The CDR3 is 16 amino acids. Germline CDR1 and CDR2: SGHNT and YYREEE (reference sequence). The J segment lost 1 base and the V segment lost 3 bases, leaving 8 bases of the junction unmatched. CDR3 in amino acids: CASSSPSGTGNTEAFF. Here the CDR3 DNA reads TGTGCCAGCAGCTCGCCTTCCGGGACAGGGAACACTGAAGCTTTCTTT.

The genes are TRBV6-4 and TRBJ1-6; D might be TRBD1 (6 bases). V dropped 2 bases and J dropped 9 bases, with 14 bases sitting between them. Looked up from germline, CDR1 is MRHNA and CDR2 is SNTAGT. This CDR3 is built from 15 residues. The CDR3 DNA follows: TGTGCCAGCAGTGACGGGCAGCTACAGGGTTCACCCCTCCACTTT. Translated: CASSDGQLQGSPLHF.

CDR3 nucleotide sequence: TGTGCCAGCAGCTTAGGGTATAGCGGAGCCGGGGAGCTGTTTTTT. It translates to CASSLGYSGAGELFF. The chain has TRBV7-2 and TRBJ2-2, with TRBD2 as a possible D gene (6 bases). The CDR3 length is 15 residues. The germline V gene encodes CDR1 SGHTA and CDR2 FQGNSA. The ends were cut back, 1 base at V and 6 bases at J, with 12 bases in the middle.

The V and J genes are TRBV6-5 and TRBJ2-5; 10 bases are a match to TRBD1. Per the germline V gene, CDR1 is MNHEY and CDR2 is SVGAGI. The CDR3 covers 13 residues. V lost 9 bases, J lost 4 bases, and 5 bases stayed unmatched. DNA for the CDR3: TGTGCCAGAGGACAGGGGGGGTCAGAGACCCAGTACTTC. Protein: CARGQGGSETQYF.

The genes are TRBV4-1 and TRBJ2-7; no firm D call. The ends were cut back, 1 base at V and 2 bases at J, with 12 bases in the middle. Germline CDR1 and CDR2: MGHRA and YSYEKL. The CDR3 runs to 15 residues. CDR3 nucleotides: TGCGCCAGCAGCCAAGCCCTAGTTGGGGCCTACGAGCAGTACTTC. It is translated as CASSQALVGAYEQYF.

On this clone itself: One junction end disagrees with the germline gene, perhaps due to a read error. CDR3 sequence: CASSSPGRGETQYF. The CDR3 coding sequence is TGTGCTAGCAGCTCTCCGGGCCGGGGGGAGACCCAGTACTTC. V gene TRBV7-7 combines with J gene TRBJ2-5; TRBD2 might be the D (6 bases). The germline gives CDR1 SSHAT, CDR2 FNYEAQ (reference sequence). The CDR3 has 14 amino acids.

This sequence joins TRBV29-1 and TRBJ2-1; D could derive from TRBD1 or TRBD2 (6 bases each). The CDR3 length is 14 residues. The germline V gene has CDR1 SQVTM and CDR2 ANQGSEA. Trimming took 3 bases from V and 8 from J, leaving 17 bases between them. The CDR3 DNA follows: TGCAGCGTTGACAAGGGGGGATGGGGGGATGAGCAGTTCTTC. It is translated as CSVDKGGWGDEQFF.

This chain links TRBV25-1 with TRBJ2-7; 10 bases align to TRBD2. CDR1 is MGHDK, CDR2 SYGVNS, per germline. The CDR3 has 15 amino acids. Losses at the gene ends were 3 bases for V and 3 bases for J; bases not matched to a gene: 5. CDR3 residues: CASSDSGGKSYEQYF. The CDR3 DNA is TGTGCCAGCAGTGATAGCGGGGGGAAGAGCTACGAGCAGTACTTC.

The V and J genes are TRBV14 and TRBJ2-7; TRBD1 or TRBD2 may be the D gene (5 bases each). This CDR3 comprises 17 residues. The V gene lost 2 bases and the J gene lost 3 bases, with 20 bases spanning the gap. Germline values: CDR1 SGHDN, CDR2 FVKESK. CDR3 nucleotide sequence: TGTGCCAGCAGCCAACTGCCCCCCGGGACCCTCTTCTACGAGCAGTACTTC. Its protein product is CASSQLPPGTLFYEQYF.

This chain connects TRBV18 to TRBJ1-3, with D hard to call. The CDR3 sequence is 14 residues long. The V gene's germline CDR1 is KGHSH and CDR2 LQKENI. Deletions cut 3 bases from V and 1 base from J, with 7 bases between. As DNA, the CDR3 is TGTGCCAGCTCACCGGCATCATCTGGAAACACCATATATTTT. The encoded protein is CASSPASSGNTIYF.

V and J are TRBV7-9 and TRBJ2-3; 7 bases match TRBD2. The CDR3 is 15 residues long. In germline, CDR1 is SEHNR, CDR2 FQNEAQ (reference sequence). V lost 6 bases to trimming and J lost 3 bases; unmatched junction nucleotides: 9. The CDR3 reads CASRHSRGKTDTQYF. The CDR3, as DNA: TGTGCCAGCAGACATTCGCGGGGGAAGACAGATACGCAGTATTTT.

This chain uses TRBV28 with TRBJ2-3; D remains ambiguous. The CDR3 totals 11 residues. V was shortened by 7 bases and J by 10 bases, with 12 bases between the two germline ends. Looked up from germline, CDR1 is MDHEN and CDR2 is SYDVKM. CDR3 sequence (DNA): TGTGCCAGCACTTCTTTTACTGCGCAGTATTTT. Amino acid sequence: CASTSFTAQYF.

This rearrangement joins TRBV3-1 (or the pseudogene TRBV3-2) to TRBJ2-7; TRBD1 matches 11 bases. Unmatched junction bases numbered 3, after V lost 4 bases and J lost 4 bases. Germline CDR1 is LGHDT and CDR2 is YNNKEL (reference sequence). The CDR3 covers 14 residues. CDR3 residues: CASSRGTGGYEQYF. The CDR3 region has the DNA TGTGCCAGCAGCCGGGGGACAGGGGGTTACGAGCAGTACTTC.

J is TRBJ2-1 and V is TRBV7-3; 8 positions match TRBD1. The CDR3 is 15 residues long. V shed 1 base and J 9 bases; nucleotides not matched to a gene: 8. CDR1 and CDR2 (germline): SGHTA, FQGTGA. The CDR3 reads CASSLRQGAVSEQFF. The CDR3 coding sequence is TGTGCCAGCAGCTTAAGGCAGGGGGCTGTGAGTGAGCAGTTCTTC.

V usage is TRBV5-3 and J usage is TRBJ1-3; tentatively, D is TRBD1 (6 bases). TRBV5-3 is an ORF; its function is uncertain. This CDR3 has 15 amino acids. V was clipped by 5 bases and J by 4 bases, with 16 bases between them. CDR3 sequence: CARSFGQCSGNTIYF. CDR3 DNA sequence: TGTGCCAGAAGTTTTGGACAGTGCTCGGGAAACACCATATATTTT.

This sequence joins TRBV6-5 and TRBJ1-2; D is possibly TRBD1 (5 bases). Germline V CDR1 and CDR2: MNHEY, SVGAGI. V was trimmed by 0 bases and J by 4 bases, leaving 12 bases between them. The CDR3 is made up of 15 amino acids. The CDR3 DNA reads TGTGCCAGCAGTTACTCGTACAGGTTGGGCTATGGCTACACCTTC. It encodes CASSYSYRLGYGYTF.

In this sample, this clone turned up once. This rearrangement joins TRBV2 to TRBJ1-5; possible D gene TRBD1, 5 bases. Trimming cost V 2 bases and J 0 bases, with 8 bases left between them. The germline gives CDR1 SNHLY, CDR2 FYNNEI. The length of the CDR3 is 15 residues. CDR3 residues: CASSELGGSNQPQHF. The CDR3 DNA reads TGTGCCAGCAGTGAACTCGGGGGTAGCAATCAGCCCCAGCATTTT.

The rearrangement uses TRBV3-1 (or the pseudogene TRBV3-2) and TRBJ2-5; TRBD2 agrees at 14 bases. The CDR3 consists of 17 residues. V was pared by 3 bases and J by 7 bases, with 10 bases of the junction left unmatched. The V gene's germline CDR1 is LGHDT and CDR2 YNNKEL (reference sequence). In DNA form, the CDR3 reads TGTGCCAGCAGCCACGGACTAGCGGGAGGATCGGTCGGGACCCAGTACTTC. Residues: CASSHGLAGGSVGTQYF.